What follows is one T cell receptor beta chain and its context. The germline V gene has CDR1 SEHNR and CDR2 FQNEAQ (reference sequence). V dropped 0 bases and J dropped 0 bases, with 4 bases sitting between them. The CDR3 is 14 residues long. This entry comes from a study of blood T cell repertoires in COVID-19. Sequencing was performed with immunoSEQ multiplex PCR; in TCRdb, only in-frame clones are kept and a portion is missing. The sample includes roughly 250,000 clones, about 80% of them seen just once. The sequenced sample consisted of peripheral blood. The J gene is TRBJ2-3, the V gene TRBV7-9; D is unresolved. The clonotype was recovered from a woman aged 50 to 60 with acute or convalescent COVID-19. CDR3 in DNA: TGTGCCAGCAGCTTAGCTACTAGCACAGATACGCAGTATTTT. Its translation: CASSLATSTDTQYF.